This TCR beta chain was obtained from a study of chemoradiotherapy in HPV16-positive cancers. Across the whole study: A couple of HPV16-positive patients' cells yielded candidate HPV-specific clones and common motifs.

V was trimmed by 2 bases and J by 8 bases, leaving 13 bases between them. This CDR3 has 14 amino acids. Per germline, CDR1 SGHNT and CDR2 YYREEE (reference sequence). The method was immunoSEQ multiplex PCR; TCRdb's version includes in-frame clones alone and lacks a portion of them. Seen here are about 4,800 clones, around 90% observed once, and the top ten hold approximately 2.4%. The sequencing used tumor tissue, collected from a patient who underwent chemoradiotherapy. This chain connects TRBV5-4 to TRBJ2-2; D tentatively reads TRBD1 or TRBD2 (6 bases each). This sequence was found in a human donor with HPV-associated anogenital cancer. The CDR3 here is CASSLGGGTGELFF. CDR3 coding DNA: TGTGCCAGCAGCTTAGGGGGAGGCACAGGGGAGCTGTTTTTT.